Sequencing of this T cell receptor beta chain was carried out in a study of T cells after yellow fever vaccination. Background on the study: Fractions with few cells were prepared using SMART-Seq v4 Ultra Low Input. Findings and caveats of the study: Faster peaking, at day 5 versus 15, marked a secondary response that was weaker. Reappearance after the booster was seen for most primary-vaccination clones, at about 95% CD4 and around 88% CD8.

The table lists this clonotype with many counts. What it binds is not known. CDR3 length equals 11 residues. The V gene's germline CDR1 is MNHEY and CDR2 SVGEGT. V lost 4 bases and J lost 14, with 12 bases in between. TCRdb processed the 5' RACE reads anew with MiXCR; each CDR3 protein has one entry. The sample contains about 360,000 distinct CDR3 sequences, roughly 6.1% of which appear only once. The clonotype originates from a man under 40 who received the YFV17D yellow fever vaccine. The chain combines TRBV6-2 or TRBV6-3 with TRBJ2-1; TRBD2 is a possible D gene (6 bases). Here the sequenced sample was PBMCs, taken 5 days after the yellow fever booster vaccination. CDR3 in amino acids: CASSSGTLEFF. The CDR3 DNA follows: TGTGCCAGCAGTTCCGGGACTCTGGAGTTCTTC.